These 17 T cell receptor beta chains came from one sample sequenced in a study of shared clonotypes between healthy human individuals (dated by TCRdb to 2018 to 2020). Libraries were constructed by the immunoSEQ multiplex PCR assay. TCRdb's version of the immuneACCESS table is confined to in-frame rearrangements and falls short of the full clone set. An unresolved V gene accounts for under half of the shortfall where checked; the remainder is of unknown origin. Present in this sample are over a million clones, around three quarters of which were seen just once. The ten largest clones represent approximately 0.56% of the sample. Sequencing used memory CD4+ T cells from PBMCs. The intended sense of this specimen's cell subset or site label: CD45RA-negative fraction. Receptors originate from a man aged 18 to 29 in good health. Some clones in this sample may be carry-over from other donors' samples.

Remarks on this clone: This sample includes further DNA sequences coding for the same CDR3. The gene calls are TRBV18 and TRBJ2-5; 7 bases map to TRBD1. The CDR3 length is 14 residues. Per the germline V gene, CDR1 is KGHSH and CDR2 is LQKENI. J gave up 2 bases and V 0 bases, and 0 bases lay outside the gene matches. CDR3 coding DNA: TGTGCCAGCTCACCACCGGGACAGCAAGAGACCCAGTACTTC. The encoded protein is CASSPPGQQETQYF.

Remarks on this clone: A single base separates this from a much larger clone, so it may be a read error. No conserved phenylalanine or tryptophan is present at the end of the CDR3, so a read error is the likely explanation. V usage is TRBV5-6 and J usage is TRBJ2-7; 9 bases agree with TRBD2. CDR1 is SGHDT and CDR2 is YYEEEE in the germline V gene. The ends lost 5 bases at V and 6 bases at J; junction bases unmatched: 3. The CDR3 runs 12 residues. CDR3 in amino acids: CASRSGLAEQYL. The CDR3 nucleotides are TGTGCCAGCAGATCGGGACTAGCCGAGCAGTACCTC.

V and J are TRBV9 and TRBJ1-1; possible D gene TRBD1, 5 bases. CDR1 is SGDLS, CDR2 YYNGEE, per germline. With 8 bases removed from V and 2 bases from J, the gap between germline ends came to 19 bases. This CDR3 has 15 residues. The CDR3 DNA reads as TGTGCCAGTGCCGCTTTACCAGGGATCAACACTGAAGCTTTCTTT. Protein product: CASAALPGINTEAFF.

This chain connects TRBV2 to TRBJ2-1; 8 bases fit TRBD2. CDR1 is SNHLY, CDR2 FYNNEI, per germline. CDR3 length: 14 amino acids. The junction had 4 bases not matched to a gene; V was cut back by 5 bases and J by 4 bases. The CDR3 DNA follows: TGTGCCAGCAGTACTAGCGGAGATTACAATGAGCAGTTCTTC. Its protein is CASSTSGDYNEQFF.

The V and J genes are TRBV6-1 and TRBJ1-2, with D possibly TRBD1 on 5 matching bases. V gave up 3 bases and J gave up 4 bases, with 15 bases separating them. The CDR3 totals 15 residues. From germline, CDR1 is MNHNS and CDR2 SASEGT. CDR3: CASSEGGGRLYGYTF. The CDR3 DNA follows: TGTGCCAGCAGTGAGGGGGGTGGCAGGCTCTATGGCTACACCTTC.

The chain uses TRBV7-2 and TRBJ1-4; unclear D gene. This CDR3 contains 17 residues. The V end was cut by 5 bases, the J end by 8 bases, with 24 bases between. CDR1 and CDR2 (germline): SGHTA, FQGNSA. The CDR3 is CASSPDGFVDAGEKLFF. CDR3 coding DNA: TGTGCCAGCAGCCCAGACGGGTTTGTCGATGCGGGGGAAAAACTGTTTTTT.

The chain links TRBV5-5 to TRBJ2-7; a weak D match, TRBD1 (5 bases). In germline, CDR1 is SGHKS, CDR2 YYEKEE (reference sequence). V gave up 6 bases and J gave up 0 bases, with 7 bases separating them. The CDR3 length is 12 residues. The CDR3 loop is CASIGVSYEQYF. The CDR3 DNA reads TGTGCCAGCATAGGGGTCTCCTACGAGCAGTACTTC. The variable domain in full, completed from reference TRBV5-5 and TRBJ2-7, reads DAGVTQSPTHLIKTRGQQVTLRCSPISGHKSVSWYQQVLGQGPQFIFQYYEKEERGRGNFPDRFSARQFPNYSSELNVNALLLGDSALYLCASIGVSYEQYFGPGTRLTVT.

For this clone: This may arise from a read error, as a much more abundant clone is one base away. The chain has TRBV7-9 and TRBJ2-3; the D is unclear. Trimming left V 1 base short and J 7 bases short, with 3 bases between. Germline loops: CDR1 SEHNR, CDR2 FQNEAQ (reference sequence). The CDR3 is made up of 11 amino acids. The CDR3 nucleotides are TGTGCCAGCAGCTTAGAAAATACGCAGTATTTT. Amino acid sequence: CASSLENTQYF. Variable domain in full (rest from reference TRBV7-9 and TRBJ2-3): DTGVSQNPRHKITKRGQNVTFRCDPISEHNRLYWYRQTLGQGPEFLTYFQNEAQLEKSRLLSDRFSAERPKGSFSTLEIQRTEQGDSAMYLCASSLENTQYFGPGTRLTVL.

V and J are TRBV29-1 and TRBJ2-7; 15 positions match TRBD2. The CDR3 length is 14 residues. Germline V gene lookup returns CDR1 SQVTM and CDR2 ANQGSEA. J gave up 5 bases and V 6 bases, and 5 bases lay outside the gene matches. CDR3 protein: CSVAGLAGGNEQYF. The CDR3 coding sequence is TGCAGCGTCGCCGGACTAGCGGGAGGGAACGAGCAGTACTTC.

The chain carries TRBV27 and TRBJ2-7; possibly TRBD2 for D (5 bases). The length of the CDR3 is 16 residues. V was shortened by 0 bases and J by 1 base, with 13 bases between the two germline ends. The V gene's germline CDR1 is MNHEY and CDR2 SMNVEV (reference sequence). CDR3 coding DNA: TGTGCCAGCAGTTTATCGCCGGGAATGTGGTCCTACGAGCAGTACTTC. Protein: CASSLSPGMWSYEQYF.

The rearrangement joins TRBV5-4 to TRBJ1-2; the match to TRBD1 covers 7 bases. The germline gives CDR1 SGHNT, CDR2 YYREEE (reference sequence). Trimming removed 3 bases from V and 4 bases from J; junction bases left unmatched: 9. This CDR3 region has 15 residues. In nucleotides, the CDR3 is TGTGCCAGCAGCTGGGCGACAGGGATGCCCTATGGCTACACCTTC. Amino acids: CASSWATGMPYGYTF.

The chain recombines TRBV7-3 with TRBJ2-2, with a weak D call TRBD2 (6 bases). The CDR3 extends over 15 amino acids. The germline gives CDR1 SGHTA, CDR2 FQGTGA. V lost 6 bases and J 0 bases, leaving 11 bases between the germline ends. In DNA form, the CDR3 reads TGTGCCAGCAGTTCTAGCGTTACGAACACCGGGGAGCTGTTTTTT. This gives the protein CASSSSVTNTGELFF.

The chain joins TRBV28 to TRBJ1-2; TRBD1 agrees at 7 bases. Per germline, CDR1 MDHEN and CDR2 SYDVKM. There are 12 residues in the CDR3. Unmatched junction bases numbered 6, after V lost 8 bases and J lost 6 bases. The CDR3 bases are TGTGCCAGCGGGTACAGGGGACATGGCTACACCTTC. Its protein is CASGYRGHGYTF.

A remark on this clone: The identical CDR3 is also encoded by other nucleotide sequences in the sample. The V and J genes are TRBV11-3 and TRBJ2-3, with D perhaps assigned TRBD1 or TRBD2 (5 bases each). The CDR3 length is 14 residues. The germline CDR1 and CDR2 sequences are SGHNT and YENEEA. Trimming cost V 1 base and J 2 bases, with 7 bases left between them. In nucleotides, the CDR3 is TGTGCCAGCAGCTTAGGGGGGAACACAGATACGCAGTATTTT. This encodes CASSLGGNTDTQYF.

Concerning this clone: The same CDR3 is also encoded by other DNA sequences in this sample. The chain carries TRBV7-3 and TRBJ2-3, with D hard to call. This CDR3 is built from 12 residues. Germline V gives CDR1 SGHTA, CDR2 FQGTGA. V was clipped by 2 bases and J by 4 bases, with 4 bases between them. In nucleotides, the CDR3 is TGTGCCAGCAGCTTATCCGCAGATACGCAGTATTTT. Its translation is CASSLSADTQYF.

The CDR3 DNA follows: TGTGCCAGCAGTTCGGACAGGAACACTGAAGCTTTCTTT. It specifies CASSSDRNTEAFF. The chain employs TRBV6-4 and TRBJ1-1, with D possibly matching TRBD1 (6 bases). With 5 bases removed from V and 1 base from J, the gap between germline ends came to 8 bases. Germline CDR1 reads MRHNA; CDR2 reads SNTAGT. The CDR3 totals 13 residues.

The V gene is TRBV28, the J gene TRBJ2-7, with 7 nucleotides matching TRBD1. V dropped 6 bases and J dropped 5; count of bases not matched to a gene: 10. The V gene's germline CDR1 is MDHEN and CDR2 SYDVKM. This CDR3 comprises 14 residues. The CDR3 coding sequence is TGTGCCAGCAGCGTAACAGGGGTTCCGAACGAGCAGTACTTC. It encodes CASSVTGVPNEQYF. The full variable domain, its missing parts supplied by reference TRBV28 and TRBJ2-7, is DVKVTQSSRYLVKRTGEKVFLECVQDMDHENMFWYRQDPGLGLRLIYFSYDVKMKEKGDIPEGYSVSREKKERFSLILESASTNQTSMYLCASSVTGVPNEQYFGPGTRLTVT.